Listed below are T cell receptor beta chains from one sample, sequenced in a study of T cell repertoires in cytomegalovirus infection. TCRdb re-derived calls from the reads in MiXCR, one entry per CDR3 protein. The sample holds 110,000 or so distinct CDR3 sequences, under 35% seen once. Their antigen targets remain unknown. Sequencing was performed on CD8+ T cells from cultured PBMCs, taken from culture after CMV antigen stimulation. The origin of the receptors is a human donor in good health (CMV status not recorded). Some clones in this sample may be carry-over from other donors' samples. The CDR3 runs from the conserved cysteine through the conserved F or W. The order of the fields is J gene, V gene, D gene, clone size, CDR3 DNA, CDR3 protein. A D gene is named only where the DNA matches it firmly. Size tells how often a clone was seen (once, few, many) or the class of an expanded clone, and some rows leave it out.

TRBJ2-3 | TRBV7-8 | . | . | TGTGCCAGCAGTTCCACCCGGCGAGGGGGGACAGATACGCAGTATTTT | CASSSTRRGGTDTQYF
TRBJ1-2 | TRBV2 | . | few | TGTGCCAGCAGTGAAGGCCTGGGAACTAACTATGGCTACACCTTC | CASSEGLGTNYGYTF
TRBJ1-1 | TRBV12-3/TRBV12-4 | TRBD1 | few | TGTGCCAGCAGAGGGACAGGGGGCAGTACTGAAGCTTTCTTT | CASRGTGGSTEAFF
TRBJ1-5 | TRBV6-1 | . | few | TGTGCCAGCAGTGAATTCATAGGTGGGGATCAGCCCCAGCATTTT | CASSEFIGGDQPQHF
TRBJ1-1 | TRBV7-8 | . | many | TGTGCCAGCAGCTTGGCAGACCATGGGAACACTGAAGCTTTCTTT | CASSLADHGNTEAFF
TRBJ1-2 | TRBV6-1 | . | . | TGTGCCAGCAGTGAAGCGCATTCCAGCTATGGCTACACCTTC | CASSEAHSSYGYTF
TRBJ2-2 | TRBV4-1 | . | . | TGCGCCAGCAGCCAACCTCTAAGAAGACATCCCGGGGAGCTGTTTTTT | CASSQPLRRHPGELFF
TRBJ1-5 | TRBV28 | . | . | TGTGCCAGCATGAACCATCGTCCTGGTAGGGGCAATCAGCCCCAGCATTTT | CASMNHRPGRGNQPQHF
TRBJ2-1 | TRBV27 | . | . | TGTGCCAGCAGGAGGGAAATCTCTAGGAATGAGCAGTTCTTC | CASRREISRNEQFF
TRBJ2-7 | TRBV6-2/TRBV6-3 | TRBD2 | . | TGTGCCAGCAGTTACACCCGCGGGGGCGAGCAGTACTTC | CASSYTRGGEQYF
TRBJ1-1 | TRBV5-1 | . | . | TGCGCCAGCAGCTTGGCCTTCGGGGGCCTCCCGAACACTGAAGCTTTCTTT | CASSLAFGGLPNTEAFF
TRBJ1-1 | TRBV4-1 | . | . | TGCGCCAGCAGCCAAGATCTTACAGCTGAAGCTTTCTTT | CASSQDLTAEAFF
TRBJ1-4 | TRBV12-3/TRBV12-4 | TRBD1 | . | TGTGCCAGCAGTTACAGGGGCGGTCGGACTAATGAAAAACTGTTTTTT | CASSYRGGRTNEKLFF
TRBJ1-2 | TRBV29-1 | TRBD1 | . | TGCAGCGCTACGACAGGGGCGGCTGGCTACACCTTC | CSATTGAAGYTF
TRBJ2-7 | TRBV6-4 | TRBD2 | . | TGTGCCAGCGGCGGGGGGCCCTCTCACGAGCAGTACTTC | CASGGGPSHEQYF
TRBJ2-6 | TRBV27 | . | . | TGTGCCAGCAGTTTATCAACCAGGGTTGGTGGGGCCAACGTCCTGACTTTC | CASSLSTRVGGANVLTF
TRBJ1-5 | TRBV20-1 | TRBD1 | many | TGCAGTGCTAGAGAGGGCGGGACAGGGGGCAATCAGCCCCAGCATTTT | CSAREGGTGGNQPQHF
TRBJ1-2 | TRBV11-2 | . | . | TGTGCCAGCAGCCACACGGGGTCCGCCTATGGCTACACCTTC | CASSHTGSAYGYTF
TRBJ1-2 | TRBV7-4 | TRBD1 | once | TGTGCCAGCAGCTTGGGACAGGGGGCCGGTGGCTACACCTTC | CASSLGQGAGGYTF
TRBJ2-2 | TRBV6-4 | TRBD1 | once | TGTGCCATCATACCGGACAGGGTGAACACCGGGGAGCTGTTTTTT | CAIIPDRVNTGELFF
TRBJ2-7 | TRBV5-1 | . | few | TGCGCCAGCAGCTTTGGTCAAAACGAGCAGTACTTC | CASSFGQNEQYF
TRBJ2-1 | TRBV7-9 | TRBD2 | . | TGTGCCCGAGGGACTAGCGGGGGGTATGAGCAGTTCTTC | CARGTSGGYEQFF
TRBJ2-3 | TRBV7-9 | . | few | TGTGCCGGCTCGACGTCTAGCATTACAGATACGCAGTATTTT | CAGSTSSITDTQYF
TRBJ2-7 | TRBV7-9 | . | . | TGTGCCAGCAGCCGTTGGTCCGTTTTGGGCAAGACCTACGAGCAGTACTTC | CASSRWSVLGKTYEQYF
TRBJ2-3 | TRBV20-1 | . | few | TGCAGTGCTAGAGGGGGGTTCGATAGCACAGATACGCAGTATTTT | CSARGGFDSTDTQYF
TRBJ2-5 | TRBV20-1 | TRBD2 | few | TGCAGTGCTAGTATCCTAGCGGATCGACAAGAGACCCAGTACTTC | CSASILADRQETQYF
TRBJ1-1 | TRBV4-1 | . | . | TGCGCCAGCAGCCAAGGGGAGACAGGTTACACTGAAGCTTTCTTT | CASSQGETGYTEAFF
TRBJ2-1 | TRBV9 | TRBD2 | . | TGTGCCAGCAGCGTAGGTTTGGCGGGGGGGCTAGGGGAGCAGTTCTTC | CASSVGLAGGLGEQFF
TRBJ2-2 | TRBV29-1 | . | . | TGCAGCGTTGTCAGGGGGAACACCGGGGAGCTGTTTTTT | CSVVRGNTGELFF
TRBJ2-4 | TRBV5-5 | TRBD1 | . | TGTGCCAGTTGGTTAGGACAGGGTTGGAACATTCAGTACTTC | CASWLGQGWNIQYF
TRBJ1-5 | TRBV6-6 | . | . | TGTGCCAGCAGTTACGAGGATAGCAATCAGCCCCAGCATTTT | CASSYEDSNQPQHF
TRBJ2-5 | TRBV6-1 | TRBD2 | few | TGTGCCAGCAGTGAAACTAGCGGGGGGGCAGAGACCCAGTACTTC | CASSETSGGAETQYF
TRBJ2-7 | TRBV9 | . | . | TGTGCCAGCAGCTCCATCGGGGCAGTTTATCCCTACGAGCAGTACTTC | CASSSIGAVYPYEQYF
TRBJ2-1 | TRBV6-1 | TRBD1 | many | TGTGCCAGCGAACATGGGACAGGGGTCGTCAATGAGCAGTTCTTC | CASEHGTGVVNEQFF
TRBJ2-6 | TRBV28 | TRBD1 | . | TGTGCCAGCAGTCTATACAGGGGATCTGGGGCCAACGTCCTGACTTTC | CASSLYRGSGANVLTF
TRBJ2-7 | TRBV4-1 | TRBD2 | few | TGCGCCAGCAGCAGGACTAGCGAGGATCTACGTGGGCAGTACTTC | CASSRTSEDLRGQYF
TRBJ1-4 | TRBV6-1 | . | . | TGTGCCAGCGAGATGGTGGCCTTTAATGAAAAACTGTTTTTT | CASEMVAFNEKLFF
TRBJ2-5 | TRBV12-3/TRBV12-4 | . | few | TGTGCCAGCAGTTTCTTTGGGACCGTCAGACACTTC | CASSFFGTVRHF
TRBJ1-2 | TRBV6-5 | . | . | TGTGCCAGCAGTTGGGGGATCACCAACTATGGCTACACCTTC | CASSWGITNYGYTF
TRBJ1-1 | TRBV20-1 | TRBD1 | . | TGCAGTGCTCCGACAGGGGGCACTGAAGCTTTCTTT | CSAPTGGTEAFF
TRBJ2-1 | TRBV29-1 | TRBD2 | . | TGCAGCGTTGATGCGAGCGGGGGTTACAATGAGCAGTTCTTC | CSVDASGGYNEQFF
TRBJ2-7 | TRBV14 | TRBD1 | . | TGTGCCAGCAGGGGACAGGGGGTCGACGAGCAGTACTTC | CASRGQGVDEQYF